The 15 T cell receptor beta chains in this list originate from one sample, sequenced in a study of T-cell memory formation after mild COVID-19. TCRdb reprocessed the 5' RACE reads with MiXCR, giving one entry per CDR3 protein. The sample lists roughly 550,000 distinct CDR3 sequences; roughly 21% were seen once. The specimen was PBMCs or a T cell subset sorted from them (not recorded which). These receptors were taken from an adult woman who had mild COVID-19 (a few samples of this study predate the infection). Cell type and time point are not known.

The CDR3 sequence is CASSLPGAEAFF. The DNA of the CDR3 is TGTGCCAGCAGCCTACCGGGGGCTGAAGCTTTCTTT. V usage is TRBV12-3 or TRBV12-4 and J usage is TRBJ1-1; possible D gene TRBD1, 5 bases. This CDR3 has 12 residues. The ends were cut back, 6 bases at V and 6 bases at J, with 11 bases in the middle.

The CDR3 nucleotides are TGTGCCAGCAGCCGCGACCCGGGCTTTGAAGACACTGAAGCTTTCTTT. The encoded protein is CASSRDPGFEDTEAFF. The genes are TRBV7-6 and TRBJ1-1; no clear D. Trimming stripped 5 bases from V and 3 bases from J, with 19 bases between. The CDR3 is made up of 16 amino acids. Germline V gene data show CDR1 as SGHVS and CDR2 as FNYEAQ.

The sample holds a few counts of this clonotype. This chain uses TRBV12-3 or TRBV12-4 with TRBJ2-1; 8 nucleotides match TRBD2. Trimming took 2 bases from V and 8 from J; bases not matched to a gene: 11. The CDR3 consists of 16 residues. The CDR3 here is CASSLLAGLGGDEQFF. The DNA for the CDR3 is TGTGCCAGCAGTTTACTAGCGGGTCTGGGTGGAGATGAGCAGTTCTTC.

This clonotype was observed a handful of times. CDR3 residues: CASSRRGAGENTEAFF. In DNA, the CDR3 is TGCGCCAGCAGCCGTCGGGGGGCCGGTGAGAACACTGAAGCTTTCTTT. The V and J genes are TRBV4-1 and TRBJ1-1; tentative D call: TRBD1 (6 bases). Per germline, CDR1 MGHRA and CDR2 YSYEKL. The V gene lost 4 bases and the J gene lost 1 base, with 16 bases spanning the gap. There are 16 residues in the CDR3.

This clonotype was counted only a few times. CDR3 region: CATSDLGDRGYTF. Written as DNA, the CDR3 is TGTGCCACCAGTGATTTAGGAGATCGGGGCTACACCTTC. This chain uses TRBV24-1 with TRBJ1-2; D is undetermined. This CDR3 spans 13 amino acids. The germline V gene encodes CDR1 KGHDR and CDR2 SFDVKD. V was trimmed by 1 base and J by 8 bases, leaving 10 bases between them.

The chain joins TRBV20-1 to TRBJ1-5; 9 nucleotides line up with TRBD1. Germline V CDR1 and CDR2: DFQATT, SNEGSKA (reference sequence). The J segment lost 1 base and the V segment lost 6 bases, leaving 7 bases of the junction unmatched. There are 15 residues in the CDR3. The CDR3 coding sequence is TGCAGTGCAAGACGCGGACAGGGGAGCAATCAGCCCCAGCATTTT. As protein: CSARRGQGSNQPQHF.

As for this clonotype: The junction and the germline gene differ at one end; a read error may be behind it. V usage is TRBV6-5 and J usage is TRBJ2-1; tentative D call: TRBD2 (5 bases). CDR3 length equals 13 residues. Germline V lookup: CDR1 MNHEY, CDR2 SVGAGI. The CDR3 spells CTSRPSWETQQFF. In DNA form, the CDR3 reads TGTACCAGCAGACCCTCTTGGGAGACGCAGCAGTTCTTC.

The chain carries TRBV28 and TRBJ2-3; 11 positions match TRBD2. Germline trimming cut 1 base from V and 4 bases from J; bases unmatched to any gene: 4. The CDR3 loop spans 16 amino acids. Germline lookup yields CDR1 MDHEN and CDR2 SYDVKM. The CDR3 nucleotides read TGTGCCAGCAGTTTATACGTAGCGGGGGGGCCAGATACGCAGTATTTT. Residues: CASSLYVAGGPDTQYF.

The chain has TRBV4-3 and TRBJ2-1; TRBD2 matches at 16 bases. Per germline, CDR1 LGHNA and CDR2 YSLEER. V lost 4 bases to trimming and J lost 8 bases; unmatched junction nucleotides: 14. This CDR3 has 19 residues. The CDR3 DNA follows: TGCGCCAGCAGCCGTCCTTTAGGGACTAGCGGGAGGGATGCCCATGAGCAGTTCTTC. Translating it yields CASSRPLGTSGRDAHEQFF.

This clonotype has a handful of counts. Here the CDR3 reads CSVFRDGYTF. For the CDR3, the DNA is TGCAGCGTTTTTAGGGATGGCTACACCTTC. V is TRBV29-1 and J is TRBJ1-2; D unclear. The CDR3 sequence is 10 residues long. The V gene lost 5 bases and the J gene lost 6 bases, with 7 bases spanning the gap. Germline values: CDR1 SQVTM, CDR2 ANQGSEA.

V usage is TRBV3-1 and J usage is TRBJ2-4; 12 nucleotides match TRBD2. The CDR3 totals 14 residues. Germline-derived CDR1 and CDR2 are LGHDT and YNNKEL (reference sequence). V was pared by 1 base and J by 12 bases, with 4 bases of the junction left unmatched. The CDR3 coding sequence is TGTGCCAGCAGCCAAGGACTAGCGGGGGATTATCAGTACTTC. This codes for CASSQGLAGDYQYF.

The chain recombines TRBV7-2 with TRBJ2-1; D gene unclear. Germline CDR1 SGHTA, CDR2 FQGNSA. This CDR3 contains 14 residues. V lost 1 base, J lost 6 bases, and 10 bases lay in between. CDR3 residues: CASSLVPGINEQFF. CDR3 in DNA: TGTGCCAGCAGCTTAGTCCCAGGAATCAATGAGCAGTTCTTC.

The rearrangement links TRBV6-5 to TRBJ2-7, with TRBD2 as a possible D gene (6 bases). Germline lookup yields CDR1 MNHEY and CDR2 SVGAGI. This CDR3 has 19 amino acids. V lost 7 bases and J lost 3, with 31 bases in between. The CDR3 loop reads CASTHVGGSVAGKLYEQYF. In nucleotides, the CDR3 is TGTGCCAGCACCCATGTTGGGGGGTCGGTGGCAGGGAAACTCTACGAGCAGTACTTC.

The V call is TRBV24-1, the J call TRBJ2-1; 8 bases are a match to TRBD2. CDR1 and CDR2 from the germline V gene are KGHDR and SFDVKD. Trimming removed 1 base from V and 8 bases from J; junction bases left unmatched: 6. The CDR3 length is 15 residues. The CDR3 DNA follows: TGTGCCACCAGTGATTTAAGCGGGAGAGAAGATGAGCAGTTCTTC. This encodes CATSDLSGREDEQFF.

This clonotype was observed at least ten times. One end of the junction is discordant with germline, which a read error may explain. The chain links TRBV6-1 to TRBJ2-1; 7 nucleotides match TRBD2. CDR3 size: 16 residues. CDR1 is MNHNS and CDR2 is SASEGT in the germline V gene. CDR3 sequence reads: CASSEAHETVAGISLF. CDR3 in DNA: TGTGCCAGCAGTGAAGCGCACGAGACAGTAGCGGGCATCTCACTCTTC.